This TCR beta chain was identified in a study of cytomegalovirus exposure and HLA in healthy donors. Overall study context: Among the 400 or so donors who were genotyped, around 77% fell in the genetic ancestry cluster that is associated with self-reported Caucasian donors. Findings and caveats of the study: An analysis that was carried out later associated 16,000 or so TCR beta sequences with HLA alleles at 0.05 false discovery rate. Through in vitro validation, three CMV-associated chains were shown to be specific for CMV antigens. In a later analysis, TCR beta V- and J-gene trimming showed a link to a missense DCLRE1C variant.

Trimming stripped 4 bases from V and 0 bases from J, with 10 bases between. The CDR3 length is 15 residues. Per germline, CDR1 MNHEY and CDR2 SVGAGI. With 60 Vbeta and 13 Jbeta primers, the PCR was carried out. Sequenced by immunoSEQ multiplex PCR; TCRdb stores in-frame clones only, minus some. The sample holds tens of thousands of clones, about four fifths seen once. As concerns this clone: What it binds is not known.

The rearrangement uses TRBV6-5 and TRBJ2-4; tentative D call: TRBD2 (6 bases). Source material: PBMCs. This clonotype was sampled from a man between 25 and 39 years old in good health and CMV-seropositive. CDR3 residues: CASSFSGIAKNIQYF. CDR3 bases: TGTGCCAGCAGTTTTAGCGGAATAGCCAAAAACATTCAGTACTTC.